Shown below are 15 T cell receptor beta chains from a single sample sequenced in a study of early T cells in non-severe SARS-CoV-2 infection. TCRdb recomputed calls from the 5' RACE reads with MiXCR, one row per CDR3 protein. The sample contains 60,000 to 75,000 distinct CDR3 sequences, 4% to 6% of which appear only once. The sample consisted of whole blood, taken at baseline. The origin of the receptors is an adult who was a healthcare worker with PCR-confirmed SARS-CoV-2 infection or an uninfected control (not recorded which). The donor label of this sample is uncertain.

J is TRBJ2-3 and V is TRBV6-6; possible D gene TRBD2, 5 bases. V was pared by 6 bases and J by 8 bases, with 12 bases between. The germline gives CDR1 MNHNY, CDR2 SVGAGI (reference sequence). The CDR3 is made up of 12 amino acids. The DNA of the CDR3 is TGTGCCAGCAGCCGCTCCGGGATTACGCAGTATTTT. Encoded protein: CASSRSGITQYF.

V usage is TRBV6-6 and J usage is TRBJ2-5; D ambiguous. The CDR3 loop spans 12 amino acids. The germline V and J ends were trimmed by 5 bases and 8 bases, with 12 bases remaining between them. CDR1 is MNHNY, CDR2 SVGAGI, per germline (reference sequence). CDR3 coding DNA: TGTGCCAGCAGTCACCCCGAAGGAACCCAGTACTTC. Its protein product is CASSHPEGTQYF.

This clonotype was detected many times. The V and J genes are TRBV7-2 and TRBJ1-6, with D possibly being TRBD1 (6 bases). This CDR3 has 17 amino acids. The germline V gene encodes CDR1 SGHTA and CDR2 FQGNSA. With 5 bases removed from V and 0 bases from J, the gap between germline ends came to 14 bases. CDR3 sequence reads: CASSADRMSSYNSPLHF. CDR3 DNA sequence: TGTGCCAGCAGCGCAGACAGGATGAGCTCCTATAATTCACCCCTCCACTTT.

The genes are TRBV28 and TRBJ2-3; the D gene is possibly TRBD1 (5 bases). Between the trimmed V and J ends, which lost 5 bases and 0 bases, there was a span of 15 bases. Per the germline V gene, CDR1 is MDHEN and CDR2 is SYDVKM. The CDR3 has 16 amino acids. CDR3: CASSLQGFKSTDTQYF. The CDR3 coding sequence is TGTGCCAGCAGTCTGCAGGGTTTTAAAAGCACAGATACGCAGTATTTT.

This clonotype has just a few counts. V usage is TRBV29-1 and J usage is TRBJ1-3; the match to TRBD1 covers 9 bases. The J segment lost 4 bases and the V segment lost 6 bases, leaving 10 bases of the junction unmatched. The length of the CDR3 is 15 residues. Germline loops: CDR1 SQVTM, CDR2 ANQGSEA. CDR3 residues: CSVPGQGLSGNTIYF. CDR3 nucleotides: TGCAGCGTCCCGGGACAGGGACTAAGCGGAAACACCATATATTTT.

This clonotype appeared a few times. The CDR3: CASSQRPTADTQYF. Here the CDR3 DNA reads TGTGCCAGCAGCCAGAGACCCACAGCAGATACGCAGTATTTT. The chain carries TRBV3-1 and TRBJ2-3, with D unresolved. The germline gives CDR1 LGHDT, CDR2 YNNKEL (reference sequence). The CDR3 extends over 14 amino acids. V dropped 3 bases and J dropped 4 bases, with 11 bases sitting between them.

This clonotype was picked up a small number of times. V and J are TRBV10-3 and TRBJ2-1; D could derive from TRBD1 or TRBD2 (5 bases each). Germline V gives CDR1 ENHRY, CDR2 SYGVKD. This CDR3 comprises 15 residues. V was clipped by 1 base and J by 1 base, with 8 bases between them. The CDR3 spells CAISELGDSYNEQFF. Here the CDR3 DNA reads TGTGCCATCAGTGAGTTGGGGGATTCCTACAATGAGCAGTTCTTC.

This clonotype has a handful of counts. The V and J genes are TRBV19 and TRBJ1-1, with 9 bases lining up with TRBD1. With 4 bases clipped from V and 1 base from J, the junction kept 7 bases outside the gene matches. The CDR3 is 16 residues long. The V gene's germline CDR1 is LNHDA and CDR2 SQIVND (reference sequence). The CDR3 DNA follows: TGTGCCAGTAGTACTACGGACAGGGGCCCGAACACTGAAGCTTTCTTT. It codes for CASSTTDRGPNTEAFF.

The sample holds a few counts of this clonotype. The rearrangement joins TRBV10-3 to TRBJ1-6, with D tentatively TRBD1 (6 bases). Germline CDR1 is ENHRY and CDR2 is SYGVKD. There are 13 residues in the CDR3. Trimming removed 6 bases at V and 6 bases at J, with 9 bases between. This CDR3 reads CAISGQPNSPLHF. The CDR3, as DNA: TGTGCCATCAGCGGACAGCCTAATTCACCCCTCCACTTT.

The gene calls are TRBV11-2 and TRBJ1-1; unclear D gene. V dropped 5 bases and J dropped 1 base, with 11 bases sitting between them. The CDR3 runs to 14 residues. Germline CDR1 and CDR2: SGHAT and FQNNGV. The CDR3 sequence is CASSPDFWNTEAFF. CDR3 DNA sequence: TGTGCCAGCAGCCCGGACTTCTGGAACACTGAAGCTTTCTTT.

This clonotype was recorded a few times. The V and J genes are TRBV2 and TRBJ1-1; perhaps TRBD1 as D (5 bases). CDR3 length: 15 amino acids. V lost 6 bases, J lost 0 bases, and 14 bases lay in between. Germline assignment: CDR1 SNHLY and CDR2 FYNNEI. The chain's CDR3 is CASRTSQGLNTEAFF. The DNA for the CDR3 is TGTGCCAGCAGAACGTCCCAGGGATTGAACACTGAAGCTTTCTTT.

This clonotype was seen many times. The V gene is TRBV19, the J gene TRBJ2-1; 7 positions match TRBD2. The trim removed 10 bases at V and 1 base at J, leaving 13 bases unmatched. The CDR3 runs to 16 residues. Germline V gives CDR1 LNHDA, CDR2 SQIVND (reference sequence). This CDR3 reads CANSTGAGVSYNEQFF. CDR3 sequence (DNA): TGTGCCAACTCCACTGGGGCGGGGGTTTCCTACAATGAGCAGTTCTTC. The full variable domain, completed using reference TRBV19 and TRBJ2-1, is DGGITQSPKYLFRKEGQNVTLSCEQNLNHDAMYWYRQDPGQGLRLIYYSQIVNDFQKGDIAEGYSVSREKKESFPLTVTSAQKNPTAFYLCANSTGAGVSYNEQFFGPGTRLTVL.

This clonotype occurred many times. As DNA, the CDR3 is TGTGCCAGCCAGCCGCAGGGGCCCTATGGCTACACCTTC. Amino acid sequence: CASQPQGPYGYTF. The chain couples TRBV6-5 to TRBJ1-2; maybe TRBD1 (6 bases). Trimming took off 8 bases at V and 4 bases at J, with 14 bases between the two ends. The CDR3 runs 13 residues. CDR1 is MNHEY, CDR2 SVGAGI, per germline.

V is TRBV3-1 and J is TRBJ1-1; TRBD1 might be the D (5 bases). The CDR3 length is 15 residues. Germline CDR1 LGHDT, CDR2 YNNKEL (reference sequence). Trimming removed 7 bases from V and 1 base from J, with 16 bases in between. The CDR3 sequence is CASMFPYDRNTEAFF. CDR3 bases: TGTGCCAGCATGTTTCCTTACGACAGGAACACTGAAGCTTTCTTT.

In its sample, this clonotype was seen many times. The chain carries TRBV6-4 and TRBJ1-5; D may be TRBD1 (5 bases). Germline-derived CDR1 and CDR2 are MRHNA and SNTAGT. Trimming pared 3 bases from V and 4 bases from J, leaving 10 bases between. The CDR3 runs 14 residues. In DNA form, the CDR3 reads TGTGCCAGCAGTGAGATCGAGGGGAATCAGCCCCAGCATTTT. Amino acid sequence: CASSEIEGNQPQHF.